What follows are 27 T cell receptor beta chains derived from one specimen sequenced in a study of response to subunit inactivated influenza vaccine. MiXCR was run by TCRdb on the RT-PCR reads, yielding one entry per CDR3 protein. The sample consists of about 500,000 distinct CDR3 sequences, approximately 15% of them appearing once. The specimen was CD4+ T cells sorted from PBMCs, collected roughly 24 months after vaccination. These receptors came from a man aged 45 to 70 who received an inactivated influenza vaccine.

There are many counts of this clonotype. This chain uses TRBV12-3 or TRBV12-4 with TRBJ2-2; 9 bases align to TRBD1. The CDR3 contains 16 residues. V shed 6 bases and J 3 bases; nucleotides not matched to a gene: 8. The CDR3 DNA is TGTGCCAGCAGCCCCAAACAGGGGGCGTACACCGGGGAGCTGTTTTTT. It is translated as CASSPKQGAYTGELFF.

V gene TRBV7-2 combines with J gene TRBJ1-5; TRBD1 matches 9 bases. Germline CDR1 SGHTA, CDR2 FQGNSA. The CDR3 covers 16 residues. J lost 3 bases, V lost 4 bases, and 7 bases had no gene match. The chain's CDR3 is CASSYAGTGINQPQHF. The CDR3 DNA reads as TGTGCCAGCAGCTACGCCGGGACAGGGATCAATCAGCCCCAGCATTTT. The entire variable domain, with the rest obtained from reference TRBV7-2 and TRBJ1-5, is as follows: GAGVSQSPSNKVTEKGKDVELRCDPISGHTALYWYRQSLGQGLEFLIYFQGNSAPDKSGLPSDRFSAERTGGSVSTLTIQRTQQEDSAVYLCASSYAGTGINQPQHFGDGTRLSIL.

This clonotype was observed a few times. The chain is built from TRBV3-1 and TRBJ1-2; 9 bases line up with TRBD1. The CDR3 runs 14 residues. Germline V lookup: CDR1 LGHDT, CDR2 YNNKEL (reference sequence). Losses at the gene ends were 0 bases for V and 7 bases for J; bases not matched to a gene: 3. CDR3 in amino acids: CASSQDTGGGGYTF. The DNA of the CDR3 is TGTGCCAGCAGCCAAGATACAGGGGGCGGTGGCTACACCTTC.

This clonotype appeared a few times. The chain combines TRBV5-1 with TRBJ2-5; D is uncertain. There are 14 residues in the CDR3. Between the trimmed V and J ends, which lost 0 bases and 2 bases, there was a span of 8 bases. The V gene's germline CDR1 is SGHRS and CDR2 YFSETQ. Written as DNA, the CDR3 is TGCGCCAGCAGCTTGGACAGCCATCAAGAGACCCAGTACTTC. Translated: CASSLDSHQETQYF. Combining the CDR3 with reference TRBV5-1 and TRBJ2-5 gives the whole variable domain KAGVTQTPRYLIKTRGQQVTLSCSPISGHRSVSWYQQTPGQGLQFLFEYFSETQRNKGNFPGRFSGRQFSNSRSEMNVSTLELGDSALYLCASSLDSHQETQYFGPGTRLLVL.

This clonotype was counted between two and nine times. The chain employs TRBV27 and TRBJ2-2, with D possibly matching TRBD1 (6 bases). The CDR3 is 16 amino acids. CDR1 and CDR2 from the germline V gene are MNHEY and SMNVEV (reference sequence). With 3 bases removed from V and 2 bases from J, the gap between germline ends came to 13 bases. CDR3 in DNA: TGTGCCAGCAGTTTGGTGGGGACACTCAACACCGGGGAGCTGTTTTTT. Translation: CASSLVGTLNTGELFF.

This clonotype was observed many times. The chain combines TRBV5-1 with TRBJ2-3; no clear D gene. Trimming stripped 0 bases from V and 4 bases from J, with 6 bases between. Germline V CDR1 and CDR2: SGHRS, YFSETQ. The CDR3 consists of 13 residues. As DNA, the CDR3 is TGCGCCAGCAGCTTGGATAGCCCAGATACGCAGTATTTT. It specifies CASSLDSPDTQYF. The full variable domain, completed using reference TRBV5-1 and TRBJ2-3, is KAGVTQTPRYLIKTRGQQVTLSCSPISGHRSVSWYQQTPGQGLQFLFEYFSETQRNKGNFPGRFSGRQFSNSRSEMNVSTLELGDSALYLCASSLDSPDTQYFGPGTRLTVL.

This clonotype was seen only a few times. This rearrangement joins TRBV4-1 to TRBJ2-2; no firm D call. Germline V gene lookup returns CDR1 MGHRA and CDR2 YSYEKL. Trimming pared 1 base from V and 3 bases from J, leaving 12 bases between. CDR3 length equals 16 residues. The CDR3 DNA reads TGCGCCAGCAGCCAAGGGGGTGCGAGCTACACCGGGGAGCTGTTTTTT. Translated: CASSQGGASYTGELFF.

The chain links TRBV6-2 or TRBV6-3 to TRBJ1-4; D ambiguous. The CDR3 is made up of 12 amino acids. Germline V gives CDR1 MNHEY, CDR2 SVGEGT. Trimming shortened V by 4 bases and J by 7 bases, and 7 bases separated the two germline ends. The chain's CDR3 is CASSSMTEKLFF. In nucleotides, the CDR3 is TGTGCCAGCAGTTCCATGACTGAAAAACTGTTTTTT.

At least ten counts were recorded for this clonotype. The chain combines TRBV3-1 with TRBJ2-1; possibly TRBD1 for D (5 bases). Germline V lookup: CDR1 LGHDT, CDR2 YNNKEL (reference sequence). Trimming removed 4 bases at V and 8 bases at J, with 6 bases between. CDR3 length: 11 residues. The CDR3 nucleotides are TGTGCCAGCAGCCTCAGGGATGAGCAGTTCTTC. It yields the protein CASSLRDEQFF.

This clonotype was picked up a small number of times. CDR3 in amino acids: CASRTDRHTEAFF. The CDR3 bases are TGTGCCAGTAGAACAGACAGGCACACTGAAGCTTTCTTT. The chain is built from TRBV19 and TRBJ1-1; perhaps TRBD1 as D (6 bases). V lost 6 bases, J lost 3 bases, and 11 bases lay in between. The CDR3 is 13 amino acids. Germline V gene sequence: CDR1 LNHDA, CDR2 SQIVND (reference sequence). The full variable domain, in which reference TRBV19 and TRBJ1-1 provide the parts outside the CDR3, is DGGITQSPKYLFRKEGQNVTLSCEQNLNHDAMYWYRQDPGQGLRLIYYSQIVNDFQKGDIAEGYSVSREKKESFPLTVTSAQKNPTAFYLCASRTDRHTEAFFGQGTRLTVV.

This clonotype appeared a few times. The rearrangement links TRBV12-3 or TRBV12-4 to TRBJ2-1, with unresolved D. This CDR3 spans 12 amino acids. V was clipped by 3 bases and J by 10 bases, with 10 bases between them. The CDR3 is CASSFPLGEQFF. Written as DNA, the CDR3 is TGTGCCAGCAGTTTCCCTCTTGGGGAGCAGTTCTTC.

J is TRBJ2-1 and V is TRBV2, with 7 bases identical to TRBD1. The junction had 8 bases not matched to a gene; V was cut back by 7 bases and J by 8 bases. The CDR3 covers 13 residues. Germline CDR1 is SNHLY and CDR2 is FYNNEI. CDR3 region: CASNRQGSDEQFF. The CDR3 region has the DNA TGTGCCAGCAACAGACAGGGTTCGGATGAGCAGTTCTTC.

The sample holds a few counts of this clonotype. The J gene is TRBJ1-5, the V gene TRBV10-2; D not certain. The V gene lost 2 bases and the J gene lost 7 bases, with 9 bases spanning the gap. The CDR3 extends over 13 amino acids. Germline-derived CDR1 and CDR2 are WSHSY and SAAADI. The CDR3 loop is CASSEREWQPQHF. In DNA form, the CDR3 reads TGCGCCAGCAGTGAGCGGGAGTGGCAGCCCCAGCATTTT.

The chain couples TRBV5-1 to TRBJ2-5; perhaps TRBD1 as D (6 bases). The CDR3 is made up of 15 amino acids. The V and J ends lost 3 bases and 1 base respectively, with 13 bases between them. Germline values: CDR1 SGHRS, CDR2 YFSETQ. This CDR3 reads CASSSKPQGQETQYF. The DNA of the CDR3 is TGCGCCAGCAGCTCGAAACCACAGGGCCAAGAGACCCAGTACTTC.

The CDR3 DNA is TGCAGCGTTGCAGGAGCAGCCGGAAACACCATATATTTT. Translation: CSVAGAAGNTIYF. The chain couples TRBV29-1 to TRBJ1-3; D uncertain. The V gene's germline CDR1 is SQVTM and CDR2 ANQGSEA. Trimming removed 4 bases from V and 4 bases from J, with 11 bases in between. The length of the CDR3 is 13 residues.

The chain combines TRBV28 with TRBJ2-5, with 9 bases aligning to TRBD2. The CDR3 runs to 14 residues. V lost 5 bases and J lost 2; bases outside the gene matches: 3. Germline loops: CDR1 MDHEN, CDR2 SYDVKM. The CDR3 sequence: CASSISGSQETQYF. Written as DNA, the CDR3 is TGTGCCAGCAGTATTAGCGGGAGTCAAGAGACCCAGTACTTC. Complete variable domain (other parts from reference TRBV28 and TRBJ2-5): DVKVTQSSRYLVKRTGEKVFLECVQDMDHENMFWYRQDPGLGLRLIYFSYDVKMKEKGDIPEGYSVSREKKERFSLILESASTNQTSMYLCASSISGSQETQYFGPGTRLLVL.

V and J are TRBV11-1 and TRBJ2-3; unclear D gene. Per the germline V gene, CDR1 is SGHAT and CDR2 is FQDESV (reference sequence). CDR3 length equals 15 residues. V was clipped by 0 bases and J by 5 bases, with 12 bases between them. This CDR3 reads CASSLARVPIDTQYF. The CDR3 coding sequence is TGTGCCAGCAGCTTAGCTCGCGTTCCGATAGATACGCAGTATTTT.

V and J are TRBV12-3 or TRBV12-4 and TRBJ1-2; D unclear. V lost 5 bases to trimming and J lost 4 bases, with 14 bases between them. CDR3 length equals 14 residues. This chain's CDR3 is CASSPRSGVYGYTF. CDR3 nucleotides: TGTGCCAGCAGTCCGAGGAGTGGTGTCTATGGCTACACCTTC.

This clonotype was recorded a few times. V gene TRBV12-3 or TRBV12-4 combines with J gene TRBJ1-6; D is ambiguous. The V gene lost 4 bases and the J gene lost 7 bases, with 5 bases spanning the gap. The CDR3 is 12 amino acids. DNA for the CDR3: TGTGCCAGCAGTTCAGAGAATTCACCCCTCCACTTT. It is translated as CASSSENSPLHF.

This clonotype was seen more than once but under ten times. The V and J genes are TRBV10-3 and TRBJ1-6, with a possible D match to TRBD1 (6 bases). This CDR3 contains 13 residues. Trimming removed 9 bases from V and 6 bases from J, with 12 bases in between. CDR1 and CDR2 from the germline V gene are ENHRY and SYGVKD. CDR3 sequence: CAITAGVNSPLHF. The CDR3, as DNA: TGTGCCATAACGGCAGGGGTTAATTCACCCCTCCACTTT.

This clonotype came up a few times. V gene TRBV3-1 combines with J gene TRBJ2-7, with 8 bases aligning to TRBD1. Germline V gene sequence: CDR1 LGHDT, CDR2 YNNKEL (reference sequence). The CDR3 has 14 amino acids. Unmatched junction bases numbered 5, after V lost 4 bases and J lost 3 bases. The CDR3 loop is CASSRSGQGYEQYF. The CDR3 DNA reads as TGTGCCAGCAGCCGTTCCGGACAGGGCTACGAGCAGTACTTC.

As DNA, the CDR3 is TGTGCCAGCAGATACGGACTCTCCACCGGGGAGCTGTTTTTT. This translates into CASRYGLSTGELFF. This sequence joins TRBV7-2 and TRBJ2-2; possibly TRBD2 for D (5 bases). The CDR3 extends over 14 amino acids. V dropped 6 bases and J dropped 4 bases, with 12 bases sitting between them. Germline V gives CDR1 SGHTA, CDR2 FQGNSA.

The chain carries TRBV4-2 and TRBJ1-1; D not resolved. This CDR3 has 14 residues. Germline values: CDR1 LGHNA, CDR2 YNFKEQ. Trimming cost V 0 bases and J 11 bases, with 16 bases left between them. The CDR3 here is CASSQDWSAPGAFF. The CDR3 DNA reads TGTGCCAGCAGCCAAGATTGGTCTGCCCCCGGCGCTTTCTTT.

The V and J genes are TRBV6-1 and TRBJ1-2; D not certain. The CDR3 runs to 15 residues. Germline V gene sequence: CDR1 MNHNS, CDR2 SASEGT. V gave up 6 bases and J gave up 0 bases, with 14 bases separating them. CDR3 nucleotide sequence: TGTGCCAGCAGCCCCGGAGGTGGGCCTAACTATGGCTACACCTTC. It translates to CASSPGGGPNYGYTF.

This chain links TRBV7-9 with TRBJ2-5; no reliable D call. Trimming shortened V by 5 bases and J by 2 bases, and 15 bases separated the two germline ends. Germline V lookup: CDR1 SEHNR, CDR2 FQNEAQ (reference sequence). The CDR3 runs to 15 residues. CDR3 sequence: CASSGYMGWQETQYF. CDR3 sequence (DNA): TGTGCCAGCAGCGGCTACATGGGATGGCAAGAGACCCAGTACTTC.

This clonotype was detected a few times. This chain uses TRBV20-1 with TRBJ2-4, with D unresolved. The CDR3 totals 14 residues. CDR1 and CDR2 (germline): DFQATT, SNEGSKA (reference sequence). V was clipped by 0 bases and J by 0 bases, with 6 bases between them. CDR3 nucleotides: TGCAGTGCTAGAGACCGGATAGCCAAAAACATTCAGTACTTC. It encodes CSARDRIAKNIQYF.

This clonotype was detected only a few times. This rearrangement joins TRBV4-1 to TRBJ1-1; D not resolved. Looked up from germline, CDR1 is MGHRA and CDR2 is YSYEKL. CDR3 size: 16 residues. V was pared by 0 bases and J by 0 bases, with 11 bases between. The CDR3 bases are TGCGCCAGCAGCCAAGATCGGTGGGGAATGAACACTGAAGCTTTCTTT. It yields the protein CASSQDRWGMNTEAFF.